This TCR beta chain came from a study of cytomegalovirus exposure and HLA in healthy donors. Study information: Earlier work reported approximately 110 million unique TCR beta sequences from some 170 million T cells.

Whole-study results and caveats: The study flagged fewer than 200 TCR beta chains as cytomegalovirus-associated. Apart from CMV serostatus, no immune exposure information was available. Analysis was carried out at a later point, and it linked a missense DCLRE1C variant to TCR beta V- and J-gene trimming.

This CDR3 has 12 residues. V was pared by 10 bases and J by 1 base, with 10 bases between. In germline, CDR1 is SNHLY, CDR2 FYNNEI. PCR used 60 Vbeta primers and 13 Jbeta primers. The method was immunoSEQ multiplex PCR; TCRdb's version includes in-frame clones alone and lacks a portion of them. The data show around 130,000 clones, 82% seen once. This clone was detected a few times. The antigen is not known. Sequencing was done on a sample of PBMCs. This sequence was found in a woman aged 18 to 35 in good health and CMV-seronegative. V and J are TRBV2 and TRBJ1-1; no clear D gene. The CDR3 here is CATREGNTEAFF. The CDR3 DNA reads TGTGCCACCCGAGAGGGGAACACTGAAGCTTTCTTT.